This entry features one TCR beta chain sequence. Its antigen has not been determined. This entry comes from a study of CXCR3-negative and CXCR3-positive naive CD8 T cells (dated by TCRdb to between 2019 and 2020). Concerning the study at large: About 135 million TRB reads were obtained in total, roughly 1.5 +/- 0.3 million reads per library. The diversity and physicochemical repertoire analyses included 11 donors pooled from two independent experiments. The TRBV-TRBJ cluster analysis covered naive subsets from 5 donors and memory cells from 3 donors.

Sequenced using a NextSeq 550. The Human TCR Profiling Kit (MiLaboratory) was used to make UMI-labeled 5' RACE TRB cDNA libraries. cDNA synthesis used the entire amount of extracted RNA, and PCR amplification then used the entire amount of cDNA produced. Libraries were prepared in parallel with an identical number of PCR cycles. The study's own analysis went as follows. With a requirement of at least two reads per UMI, MIGEC and MiXCR extracted about 50,000 +/- 10,000 unique UMI-labeled TRB cDNA molecules per library. Each library averaged roughly 40,000 +/- 10,000 functional in-frame TRB CDR3 nucleotide clonotypes without stop codons. After downsampling to 5000 UMI-labeled TRB molecules per sample, diversity metrics such as normalized Shannon-Wiener and Chao1 were calculated in VDJtools. VDJtools computed clonotype-size-weighted physicochemical properties of the central five CDR3 residues: interaction energy, strength, volume and Kidera factor 4. TCRdb reprocessed the sequencing reads and holds a single record per CDR3 protein sequence, with no DNA. TCRdb assigned the V and J calls; the authors' analysis was not used. The sample table gives over 100,000 distinct CDR3 sequences. Approximately 0.5% of the sample goes to the ten largest clones.

Overall study outcomes, separate from this receptor: Within the same donor, TRBV-TRBJ usage looked similar between naive CXCR3-negative and CXCR3-positive cells, but memory cells had distinct patterns. Repertoire diversity was comparably high in both naive subsets but much lower in memory CD8+ T cells. Freshly isolated PBMCs were used for most assays because CXCR3 expression partially decreased after cryopreservation. Because surface CD5, which is linked to self-reactivity in mice, was comparable between the naive subsets, TCR interaction strength was also inferred from TRB CDR3 physicochemical properties. Compared with CXCR3-negative naive cells, CXCR3-positive naive cells had TRB CDR3s with higher hydrophobicity (lower Kidera factor 4), lower energy, and higher strength and volume indices.

In the germline V gene, CDR1 corresponds to SQVTM and CDR2 to ANQGSEA. The CDR3 spans 18 residues, from the cysteine through the phenylalanine. The coding DNA is unavailable. For each CD8+ T cell subset, flow sorting was done in triplicate, and about 300,000 cells per subset went directly into RLT lysis buffer. To exclude memory contaminants, naive CD8+ T cells were stringently defined as CD45RO-CCR7+CD27+CD95-. Peripheral blood mononuclear cells were isolated from buffy coats using standard density gradient centrifugation. A FACSAria III was used to flow-sort naive CXCR3-negative and CXCR3-positive CD8+ T cells. An RNeasy Mini Kit was used to extract total RNA from the sorted cells.

Sample: naive CXCR3- CD8+ T cells from blood. According to the study, the label for this sample's cell subset or site signals: CD45RO-CCR7+CD27+CD95- naive CD8+ T cells lacking CXCR3 (TNR3-). The sequence is built from TRBV29-1 and TRBJ1-1; TCRdb names TRBD1, which stays unverified in the absence of DNA. The TCR was taken from a human donor in good health. Some clones in this sample may be carry-over from other donors' samples. This receptor carries the CDR3 CSALGVNLNRGHNTEAFF.